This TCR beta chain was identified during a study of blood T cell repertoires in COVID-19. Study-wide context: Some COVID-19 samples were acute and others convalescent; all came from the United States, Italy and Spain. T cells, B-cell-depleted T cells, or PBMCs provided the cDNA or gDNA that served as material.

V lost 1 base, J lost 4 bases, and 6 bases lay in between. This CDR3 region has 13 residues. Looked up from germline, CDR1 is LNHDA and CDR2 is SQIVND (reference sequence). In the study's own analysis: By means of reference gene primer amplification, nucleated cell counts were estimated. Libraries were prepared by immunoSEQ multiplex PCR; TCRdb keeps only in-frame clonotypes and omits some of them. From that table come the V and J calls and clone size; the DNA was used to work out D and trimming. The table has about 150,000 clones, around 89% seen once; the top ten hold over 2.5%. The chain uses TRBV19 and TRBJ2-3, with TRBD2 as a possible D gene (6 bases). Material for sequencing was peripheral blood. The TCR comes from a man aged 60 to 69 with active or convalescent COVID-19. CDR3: CASSIAGADTQYF. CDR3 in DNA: TGTGCCAGTAGTATAGCGGGGGCAGATACGCAGTATTTT. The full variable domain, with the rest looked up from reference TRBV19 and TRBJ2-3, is DGGITQSPKYLFRKEGQNVTLSCEQNLNHDAMYWYRQDPGQGLRLIYYSQIVNDFQKGDIAEGYSVSREKKESFPLTVTSAQKNPTAFYLCASSIAGADTQYFGPGTRLTVL.